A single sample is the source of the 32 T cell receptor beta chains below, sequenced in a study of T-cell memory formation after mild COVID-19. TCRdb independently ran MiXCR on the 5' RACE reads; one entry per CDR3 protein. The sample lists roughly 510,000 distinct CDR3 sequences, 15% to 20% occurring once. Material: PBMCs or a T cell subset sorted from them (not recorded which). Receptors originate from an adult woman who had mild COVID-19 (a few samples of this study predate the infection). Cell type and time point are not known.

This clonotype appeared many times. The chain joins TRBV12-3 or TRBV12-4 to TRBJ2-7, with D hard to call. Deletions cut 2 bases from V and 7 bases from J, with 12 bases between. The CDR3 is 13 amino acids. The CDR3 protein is CASSLRPDTEQYF. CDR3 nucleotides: TGTGCCAGCAGTTTAAGACCGGATACTGAGCAGTACTTC.

CDR3: CASSTVGAEAFF. Written as DNA, the CDR3 is TGTGCCAGCAGTACGGTAGGAGCTGAAGCTTTCTTT. V gene TRBV6-2 or TRBV6-3 combines with J gene TRBJ1-1; D not certain. V lost 5 bases and J lost 6, with 10 bases in between. In germline, CDR1 is MNHEY, CDR2 SVGEGT. The CDR3 covers 12 residues.

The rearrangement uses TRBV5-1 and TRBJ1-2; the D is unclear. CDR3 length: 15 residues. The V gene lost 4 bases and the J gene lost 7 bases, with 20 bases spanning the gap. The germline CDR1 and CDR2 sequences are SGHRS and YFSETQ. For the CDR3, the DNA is TGCGCCAGCAGCCTCGGCCGTGCCAGCACCCTTGGCTACACCTTC. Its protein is CASSLGRASTLGYTF.

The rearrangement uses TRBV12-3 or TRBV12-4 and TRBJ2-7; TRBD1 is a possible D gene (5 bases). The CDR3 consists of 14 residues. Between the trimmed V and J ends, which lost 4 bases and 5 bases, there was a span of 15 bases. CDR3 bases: TGTGCCAGCAGTTCAGGTCAGGGTAAGAACGAGCAGTACTTC. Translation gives CASSSGQGKNEQYF.

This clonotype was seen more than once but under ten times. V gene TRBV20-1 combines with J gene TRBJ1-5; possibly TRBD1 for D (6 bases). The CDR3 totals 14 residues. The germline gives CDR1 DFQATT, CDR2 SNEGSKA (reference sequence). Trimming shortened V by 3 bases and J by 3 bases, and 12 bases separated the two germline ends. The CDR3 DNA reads TGCAGTGCTAGGACCACAGGGAACAATCAGCCCCAGCATTTT. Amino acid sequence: CSARTTGNNQPQHF.

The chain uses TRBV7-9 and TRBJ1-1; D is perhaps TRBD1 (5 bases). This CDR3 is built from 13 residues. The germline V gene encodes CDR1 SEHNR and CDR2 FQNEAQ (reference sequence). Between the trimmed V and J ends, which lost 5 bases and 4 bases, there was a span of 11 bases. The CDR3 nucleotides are TGTGCCAGCAGCATGGAGGGGAGCACTGAAGCTTTCTTT. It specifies CASSMEGSTEAFF.

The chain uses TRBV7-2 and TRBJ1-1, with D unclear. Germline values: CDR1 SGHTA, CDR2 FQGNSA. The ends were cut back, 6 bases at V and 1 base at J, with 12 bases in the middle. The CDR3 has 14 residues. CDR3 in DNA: TGTGCCAGCAGGGTCGGGCAGACGAACACTGAAGCTTTCTTT. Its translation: CASRVGQTNTEAFF.

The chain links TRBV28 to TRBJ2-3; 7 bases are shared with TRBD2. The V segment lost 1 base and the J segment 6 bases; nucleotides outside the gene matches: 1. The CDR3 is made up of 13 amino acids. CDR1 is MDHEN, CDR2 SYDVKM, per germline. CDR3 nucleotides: TGTGCCAGCAGTTTATACGGGGGGGATACGCAGTATTTT. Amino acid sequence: CASSLYGGDTQYF.

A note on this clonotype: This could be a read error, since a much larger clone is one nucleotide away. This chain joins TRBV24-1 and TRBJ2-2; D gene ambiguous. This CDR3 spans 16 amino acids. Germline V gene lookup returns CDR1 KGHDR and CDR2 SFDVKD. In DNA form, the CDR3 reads TGTGCCACCAGTTATTTGTCGGGTCGGAGCACCGGGGAGCTGTTTTTT. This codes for CATSYLSGRSTGELFF.

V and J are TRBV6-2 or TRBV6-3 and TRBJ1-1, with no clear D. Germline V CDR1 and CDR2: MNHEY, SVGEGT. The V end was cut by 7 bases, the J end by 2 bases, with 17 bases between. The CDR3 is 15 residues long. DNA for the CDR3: TGTGCCAGCATCCTCACCCCGGTGACTAACACTGAAGCTTTCTTT. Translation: CASILTPVTNTEAFF.

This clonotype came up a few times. The CDR3 DNA sequence: TGTGCCAGCAGGGCCCGCGGGGCCGGGGAGCTGTTTTTT. As protein: CASRARGAGELFF. The chain has TRBV6-5 and TRBJ2-2, with D perhaps matching TRBD2 (6 bases). Trimming pared 6 bases from V and 6 bases from J, leaving 11 bases between. The CDR3 is 13 amino acids. Germline CDR1 reads MNHEY; CDR2 reads SVGAGI.

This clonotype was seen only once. As DNA, the CDR3 is TGTGCCAGCAGTGAACTGGTCAATTATCAGCCCCAGCATTTT. Protein product: CASSELVNYQPQHF. This chain uses TRBV2 with TRBJ1-5; D is uncertain. Trimming pared 2 bases from V and 5 bases from J, leaving 10 bases between. Germline V gene lookup returns CDR1 SNHLY and CDR2 FYNNEI. The CDR3 contains 14 residues.

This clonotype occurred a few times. In nucleotides, the CDR3 is TGCGCCAGCAGCCAAGGAGGAGCCCGAGAGACCCAGTACTTC. Translation: CASSQGGARETQYF. This chain connects TRBV4-1 to TRBJ2-5; no clear D. V dropped 1 base and J dropped 4 bases, with 10 bases sitting between them. The CDR3 contains 14 residues. The germline V gene encodes CDR1 MGHRA and CDR2 YSYEKL.

The CDR3 nucleotides are TGTGCCAGCAGTGATTGGCCCTCTAGCACAGATACGCAGTATTTT. As protein: CASSDWPSSTDTQYF. This sequence joins TRBV2 and TRBJ2-3; no clear D gene. Per the germline V gene, CDR1 is SNHLY and CDR2 is FYNNEI. CDR3 length: 15 residues. V shed 3 bases and J shed 0 bases, with 10 bases lying between them.

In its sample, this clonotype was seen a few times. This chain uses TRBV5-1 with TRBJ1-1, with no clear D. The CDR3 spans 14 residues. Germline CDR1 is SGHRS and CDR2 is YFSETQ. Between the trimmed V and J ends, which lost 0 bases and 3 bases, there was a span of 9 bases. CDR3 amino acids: CASSLDDSHTEAFF. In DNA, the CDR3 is TGCGCCAGCAGCTTGGACGACTCACACACTGAAGCTTTCTTT.

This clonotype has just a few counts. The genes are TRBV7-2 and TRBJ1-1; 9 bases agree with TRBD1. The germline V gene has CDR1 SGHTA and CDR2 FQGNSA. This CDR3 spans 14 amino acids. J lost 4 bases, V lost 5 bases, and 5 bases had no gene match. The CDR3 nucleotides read TGTGCCAGCAGCGAGACAGGGGGTGGCACTGAAGCTTTCTTT. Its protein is CASSETGGGTEAFF. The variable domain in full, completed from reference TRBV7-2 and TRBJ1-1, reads GAGVSQSPSNKVTEKGKDVELRCDPISGHTALYWYRQSLGQGLEFLIYFQGNSAPDKSGLPSDRFSAERTGGSVSTLTIQRTQQEDSAVYLCASSETGGGTEAFFGQGTRLTVV.

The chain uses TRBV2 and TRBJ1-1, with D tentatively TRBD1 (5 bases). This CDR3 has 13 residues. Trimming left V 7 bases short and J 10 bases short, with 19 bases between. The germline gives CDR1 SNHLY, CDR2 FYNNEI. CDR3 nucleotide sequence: TGTGCCAGCATCCCCCAGGGAGTGGGGGGAGCTTTCTTT. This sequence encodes CASIPQGVGGAFF.

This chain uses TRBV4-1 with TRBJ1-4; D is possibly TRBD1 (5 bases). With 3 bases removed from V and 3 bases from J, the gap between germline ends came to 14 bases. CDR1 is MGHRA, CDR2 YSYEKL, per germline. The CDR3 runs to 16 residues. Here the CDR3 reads CASSQETARSNEKLFF. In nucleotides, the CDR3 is TGCGCCAGCAGCCAGGAGACAGCCCGATCTAATGAAAAACTGTTTTTT.

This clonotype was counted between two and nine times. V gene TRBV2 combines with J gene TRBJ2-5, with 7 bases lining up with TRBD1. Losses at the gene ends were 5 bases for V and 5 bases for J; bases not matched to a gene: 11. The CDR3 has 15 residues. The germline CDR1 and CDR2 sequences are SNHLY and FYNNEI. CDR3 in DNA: TGTGCCAGCAGTCTTGACAGGGTATTTCAGGAGACCCAGTACTTC. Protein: CASSLDRVFQETQYF.

CDR3 DNA: TGTGCCATCAGTGATATGGCGGGGACAGGCGGCTACACCTTC. Translation: CAISDMAGTGGYTF. This rearrangement joins TRBV10-3 to TRBJ1-2, with 8 bases matching TRBD1. The ends lost 3 bases at V and 8 bases at J; junction bases unmatched: 8. The CDR3 runs to 14 residues. Looked up from germline, CDR1 is ENHRY and CDR2 is SYGVKD.

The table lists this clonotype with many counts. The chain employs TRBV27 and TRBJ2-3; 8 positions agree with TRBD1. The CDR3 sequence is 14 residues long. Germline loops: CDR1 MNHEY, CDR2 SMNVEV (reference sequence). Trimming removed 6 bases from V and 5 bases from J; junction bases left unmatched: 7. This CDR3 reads CASRPDRVRDTQYF. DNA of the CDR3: TGTGCCAGCAGGCCGGACAGGGTGAGAGATACGCAGTATTTT.

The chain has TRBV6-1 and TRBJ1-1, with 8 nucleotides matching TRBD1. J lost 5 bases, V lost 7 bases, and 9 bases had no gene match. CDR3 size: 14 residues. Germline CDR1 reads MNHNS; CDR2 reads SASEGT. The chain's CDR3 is CASIDRGGGTEAFF. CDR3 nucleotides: TGTGCCAGCATCGACAGGGGTGGGGGAACTGAAGCTTTCTTT.

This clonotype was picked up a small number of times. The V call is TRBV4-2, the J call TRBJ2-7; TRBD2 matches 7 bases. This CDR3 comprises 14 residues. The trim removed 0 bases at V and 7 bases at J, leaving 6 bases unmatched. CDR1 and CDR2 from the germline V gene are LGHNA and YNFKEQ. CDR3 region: CASSQDSGIGEQYF. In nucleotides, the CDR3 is TGTGCCAGCAGCCAAGACAGCGGGATCGGGGAGCAGTACTTC.

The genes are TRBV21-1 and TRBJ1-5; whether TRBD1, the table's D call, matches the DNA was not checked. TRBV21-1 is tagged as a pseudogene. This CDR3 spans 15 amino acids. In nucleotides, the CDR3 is TGTGCCAGCAGCCCCCGGAGGCCGGGTTATCAGCCCCAGCATTTT. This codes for CASSPRRPGYQPQHF.

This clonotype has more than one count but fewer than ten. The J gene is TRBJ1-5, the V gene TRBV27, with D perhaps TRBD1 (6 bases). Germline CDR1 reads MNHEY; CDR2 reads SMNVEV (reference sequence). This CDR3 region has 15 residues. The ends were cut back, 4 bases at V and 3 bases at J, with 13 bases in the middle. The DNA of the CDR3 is TGTGCCAGCAGTTCCCGAGCAGGGGTCAATCAGCCCCAGCATTTT. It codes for CASSSRAGVNQPQHF.

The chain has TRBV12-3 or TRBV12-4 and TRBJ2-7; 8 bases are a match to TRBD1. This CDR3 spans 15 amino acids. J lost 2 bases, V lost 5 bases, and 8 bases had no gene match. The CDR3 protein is CASSDAGTGAYEQYF. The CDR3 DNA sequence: TGTGCCAGCAGTGATGCCGGGACAGGCGCCTACGAGCAGTACTTC.

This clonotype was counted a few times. DNA for the CDR3: TGCAGTGCTGGACAGGGGGCCGTCGAGCAGTACTTC. As protein: CSAGQGAVEQYF. The chain combines TRBV20-1 with TRBJ2-7; 11 bases line up with TRBD1. CDR1 DFQATT and CDR2 SNEGSKA come from the germline V gene (reference sequence). Trimming at V came to 5 bases and at J to 6 bases, leaving 3 bases not matched to a gene. The CDR3 runs to 12 residues.

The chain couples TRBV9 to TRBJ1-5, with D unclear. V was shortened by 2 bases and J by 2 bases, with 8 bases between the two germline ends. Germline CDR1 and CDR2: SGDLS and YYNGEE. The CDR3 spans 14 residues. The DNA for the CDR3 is TGTGCCAGCAGCGTCGGCAGTGGCAATCAGCCCCAGCATTTT. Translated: CASSVGSGNQPQHF.

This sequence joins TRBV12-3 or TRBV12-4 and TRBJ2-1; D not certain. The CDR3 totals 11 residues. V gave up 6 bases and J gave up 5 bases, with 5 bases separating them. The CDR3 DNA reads TGTGCCAGCAGATTCCACAATGAGCAGTTCTTC. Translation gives CASRFHNEQFF.

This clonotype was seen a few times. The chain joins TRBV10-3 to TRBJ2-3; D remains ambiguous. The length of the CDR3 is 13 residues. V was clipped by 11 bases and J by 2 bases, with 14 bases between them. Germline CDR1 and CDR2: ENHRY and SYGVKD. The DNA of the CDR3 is TGTGCCGGCGGTTCCTTCGTCACAGATACGCAGTATTTT. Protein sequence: CAGGSFVTDTQYF.

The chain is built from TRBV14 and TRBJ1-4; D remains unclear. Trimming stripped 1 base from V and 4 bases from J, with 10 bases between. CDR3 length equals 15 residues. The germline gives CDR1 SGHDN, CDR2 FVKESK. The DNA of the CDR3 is TGTGCCAGCAGCCAAGGAGAGACTAATAATGAAAAACTGTTTTTT. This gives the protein CASSQGETNNEKLFF.

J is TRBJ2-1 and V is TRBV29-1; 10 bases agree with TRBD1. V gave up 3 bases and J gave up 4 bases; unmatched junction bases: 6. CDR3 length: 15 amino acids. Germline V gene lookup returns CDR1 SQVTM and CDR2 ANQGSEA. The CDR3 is CSVERWDRGYNEQFF. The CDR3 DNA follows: TGCAGCGTTGAGCGATGGGACAGGGGATACAATGAGCAGTTCTTC.